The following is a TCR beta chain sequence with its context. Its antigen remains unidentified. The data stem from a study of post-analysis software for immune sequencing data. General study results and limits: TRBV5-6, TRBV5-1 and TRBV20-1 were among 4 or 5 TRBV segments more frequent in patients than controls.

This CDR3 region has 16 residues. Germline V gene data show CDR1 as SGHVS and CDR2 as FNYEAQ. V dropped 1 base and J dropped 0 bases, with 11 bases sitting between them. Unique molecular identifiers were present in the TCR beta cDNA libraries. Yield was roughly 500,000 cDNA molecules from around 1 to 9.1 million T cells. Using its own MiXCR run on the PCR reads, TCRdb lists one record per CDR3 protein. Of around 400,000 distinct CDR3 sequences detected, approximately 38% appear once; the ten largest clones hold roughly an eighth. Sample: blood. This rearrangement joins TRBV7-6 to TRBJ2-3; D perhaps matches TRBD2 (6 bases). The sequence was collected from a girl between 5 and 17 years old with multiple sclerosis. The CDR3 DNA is TGTGCCAGCAGCTTAGGGGGCGGGGTAAGCACAGATACGCAGTATTTT. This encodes CASSLGGGVSTDTQYF.